The 18 T cell receptor beta chains presented below share a single source sample, sequenced in a study of cytomegalovirus exposure and HLA in healthy donors. Both 60 Vbeta primers and 13 Jbeta primers went into the PCR. Profiled with immunoSEQ multiplex PCR; TCRdb holds only in-frame clones, not every one. The sample's table shows around 50,000 clones. The sample taken for sequencing was PBMCs. The receptors were gathered from a woman aged 45-65 years in good health and CMV-seropositive.

V usage is TRBV30 and J usage is TRBJ2-3; D call uncertain. The ends were cut back, 1 base at V and 1 base at J, with 6 bases in the middle. The germline CDR1 and CDR2 sequences are GTSNPN and SVGIG (reference sequence). This CDR3 spans 13 amino acids. This chain's CDR3 is CAWSGTGTDTQYF. The CDR3 bases are TGTGCCTGGAGTGGTACAGGCACAGATACGCAGTATTTT.

V and J are TRBV7-2 and TRBJ1-1, with D unclear. The germline V and J ends were trimmed by 0 bases and 4 bases, with 15 bases remaining between them. The CDR3 has 16 amino acids. CDR1 SGHTA and CDR2 FQGNSA come from the germline V gene. The CDR3 is CASSLALIYPGTEAFF. The DNA for the CDR3 is TGTGCCAGCAGCTTAGCCCTAATCTATCCGGGCACTGAAGCTTTCTTT. Full variable domain (missing parts from reference TRBV7-2 and TRBJ1-1): GAGVSQSPSNKVTEKGKDVELRCDPISGHTALYWYRQSLGQGLEFLIYFQGNSAPDKSGLPSDRFSAERTGGSVSTLTIQRTQQEDSAVYLCASSLALIYPGTEAFFGQGTRLTVV.

The chain carries TRBV11-3 and TRBJ2-3; 11 bases align to TRBD2. Germline V gene lookup returns CDR1 SGHNT and CDR2 YENEEA. The CDR3 is made up of 15 amino acids. Trimming at V came to 8 bases and at J to 1 base, leaving 5 bases not matched to a gene. The CDR3: CASGASGGRTDTQYF. DNA of the CDR3: TGTGCCAGCGGAGCTAGCGGGGGGCGCACAGATACGCAGTATTTT.

The rearrangement links TRBV5-1 to TRBJ1-4, with D possibly matching TRBD1 (5 bases). Germline assignment: CDR1 SGHRS and CDR2 YFSETQ. Trimming took off 6 bases at V and 4 bases at J, with 16 bases between the two ends. The CDR3 has 15 residues. CDR3 protein: CASTQGRGINEKLFF. CDR3 in DNA: TGCGCCAGCACCCAGGGAAGGGGAATTAATGAAAAACTGTTTTTT.

The rearrangement uses TRBV4-1 and TRBJ2-1; 8 bases agree with TRBD1. V lost 1 base to trimming and J lost 4 bases; unmatched junction nucleotides: 3. The CDR3 consists of 15 residues. CDR1 and CDR2 (germline): MGHRA, YSYEKL. CDR3 sequence reads: CASSQGQGLYNEQFF. For the CDR3, the DNA is TGCGCCAGCAGCCAAGGACAGGGGCTGTACAATGAGCAGTTCTTC.

V usage is TRBV6-6 and J usage is TRBJ2-7; D possibly corresponds to TRBD2 (5 bases). Looked up from germline, CDR1 is MNHNY and CDR2 is SVGAGI (reference sequence). CDR3 length: 14 amino acids. V was trimmed by 3 bases and J by 2 bases, leaving 11 bases between them. The CDR3 protein is CASSYLGRTYEQYF. The CDR3, as DNA: TGTGCCAGCAGTTATTTAGGGAGAACCTACGAGCAGTACTTC.

This chain connects TRBV6-5 to TRBJ2-7, with TRBD1 identical over 8 bases. CDR3 length: 15 amino acids. Germline assignment: CDR1 MNHEY and CDR2 SVGAGI. The ends lost 8 bases at V and 3 bases at J; junction bases unmatched: 12. The CDR3 loop is CASSVTGTGVYEQYF. CDR3 coding DNA: TGTGCCAGCTCCGTTACCGGGACAGGAGTCTACGAGCAGTACTTC.

This chain joins TRBV15 and TRBJ1-5; D possibly corresponds to TRBD1 (5 bases). Germline V gene sequence: CDR1 LNHNV, CDR2 YYDKDF (reference sequence). This CDR3 is 19 amino acids long. V was pared by 0 bases and J by 0 bases, with 18 bases between. In DNA, the CDR3 is TGTGCCACCAGCAGAGATCTCGAATTCTGGGGCCTTAGCAATCAGCCCCAGCATTTT. The encoded protein is CATSRDLEFWGLSNQPQHF. Together with reference TRBV15 and TRBJ1-5, the CDR3 gives the full variable domain: DAMVIQNPRYQVTQFGKPVTLSCSQTLNHNVMYWYQQKSSQAPKLLFHYYDKDFNNEADTPDNFQSRRPNTSFCFLDIRSPGLGDTAMYLCATSRDLEFWGLSNQPQHFGDGTRLSIL.

The chain joins TRBV5-5 to TRBJ2-6; D remains ambiguous. The CDR3 extends over 17 amino acids. Germline assignment: CDR1 SGHKS and CDR2 YYEKEE (reference sequence). V was clipped by 4 bases and J by 0 bases, with 14 bases between them. The CDR3 DNA reads as TGTGCCAGCAGCCCCCTCCTGGCAGTCTCTGGGGCCAACGTCCTGACTTTC. The encoded protein is CASSPLLAVSGANVLTF.

V is TRBV9 and J is TRBJ2-2; the D is unclear. Germline-derived CDR1 and CDR2 are SGDLS and YYNGEE. This CDR3 contains 17 residues. Trimming stripped 3 bases from V and 7 bases from J, with 22 bases between. CDR3 nucleotide sequence: TGTGCCAGCAGCGCATCCAGATACCCGGGTCCCTTCGGGGAGCTGTTTTTT. It is translated as CASSASRYPGPFGELFF.

The V gene is TRBV4-2, the J gene TRBJ2-1; TRBD2 aligns across 9 bases. V lost 0 bases, J lost 4 bases, and 7 bases stayed unmatched. This CDR3 has 17 amino acids. Germline V lookup: CDR1 LGHNA, CDR2 YNFKEQ. CDR3 sequence (DNA): TGTGCCAGCAGCCAAGATTCAGCTAGCGGGGTATACAATGAGCAGTTCTTC. It translates to CASSQDSASGVYNEQFF.

The chain has TRBV10-3 and TRBJ2-5, with 7 nucleotides matching TRBD2. CDR3 length: 12 amino acids. Germline V gene lookup returns CDR1 ENHRY and CDR2 SYGVKD. The J segment lost 2 bases and the V segment lost 10 bases, leaving 4 bases of the junction unmatched. CDR3 DNA sequence: TGTGCCACTGGGGGGGGGCAAGAGACCCAGTACTTC. Encoded protein: CATGGGQETQYF.

This chain links TRBV18 with TRBJ2-5; 7 nucleotides align to TRBD1. Germline values: CDR1 KGHSH, CDR2 LQKENI. The CDR3 has 16 amino acids. Germline trimming cut 2 bases from V and 4 bases from J; bases unmatched to any gene: 10. The CDR3, as DNA: TGTGCCAGCTCACCAAAGAGGGGGCCGAAGGGAGAGACCCAGTACTTC. It translates to CASSPKRGPKGETQYF.

J is TRBJ2-7 and V is TRBV30, with 11 bases that match TRBD1. CDR3 length: 14 residues. J gave up 7 bases and V 3 bases, and 8 bases lay outside the gene matches. Germline values: CDR1 GTSNPN, CDR2 SVGIG (reference sequence). CDR3 nucleotide sequence: TGTGCCTGGAGGGGAGGACAGGGGGCAGGGGAGCAGTACTTC. Translation: CAWRGGQGAGEQYF.

The J gene is TRBJ1-1, the V gene TRBV7-3; possibly TRBD1 for D (6 bases). The V and J ends lost 3 bases and 7 bases respectively, with 12 bases between them. This CDR3 spans 13 amino acids. Germline V gives CDR1 SGHTA, CDR2 FQGTGA. DNA for the CDR3: TGTGCCAGCAGCTTGTTTCAGGACAGTGAAGCTTTCTTT. Translating gives CASSLFQDSEAFF.

This CDR3 is CASSLQTGEDEQYF. The CDR3 nucleotides read TGTGCCAGCAGCTTACAGACAGGCGAGGACGAGCAGTACTTC. This chain connects TRBV11-2 to TRBJ2-7, with D tentatively TRBD1 (6 bases). The CDR3 is made up of 14 amino acids. V lost 2 bases and J lost 5, with 13 bases in between. Germline V gene sequence: CDR1 SGHAT, CDR2 FQNNGV.

This rearrangement joins TRBV30 to TRBJ2-6; 10 bases match TRBD1. The CDR3 has 18 residues. Germline assignment: CDR1 GTSNPN and CDR2 SVGIG (reference sequence). V gave up 3 bases and J gave up 2 bases; unmatched junction bases: 10. CDR3 residues: CAWSKRQGAGPGANVLTF. The CDR3 nucleotides are TGTGCCTGGAGCAAGCGACAGGGGGCTGGACCTGGGGCCAACGTCCTGACTTTC.

As to this clone: The same CDR3 also results from other DNA sequences found in this sample. The chain couples TRBV9 to TRBJ2-1; 11 bases align to TRBD2. V lost 3 bases to trimming and J lost 1 base; unmatched junction nucleotides: 6. CDR3 length: 17 residues. The V gene's germline CDR1 is SGDLS and CDR2 YYNGEE. CDR3 nucleotide sequence: TGTGCCAGCAGCGCCCTAGCGGGGGGCGTATCCTACAATGAGCAGTTCTTC. It is translated as CASSALAGGVSYNEQFF.